The next 3 T cell receptor beta chains were all read from a single sample in a study of PD-1 blockade in classical Hodgkin lymphoma. Time point given: cycle 4 day 1 (C4D1), after less than 7 weeks of nivolumab. There was relapse after autologous stem cell transplantation in every patient, and there was variation in brentuximab vedotin exposure. The data were produced by immunoSEQ multiplex PCR, yet TCRdb's version contains in-frame clones alone and is incomplete. The profile shows 99,000 or so clones, about 92% of them singletons. Sequencing was performed on peripheral blood mononuclear cells (PBMCs), taken before the fourth cycle of nivolumab. The receptors here all came from a human donor with classical Hodgkin lymphoma.

The CDR3 reads CASSLIGTGVFYEQYF. DNA for the CDR3: TGTGCCAGCAGTTTAATCGGGACAGGGGTCTTCTACGAGCAGTACTTC. The J gene is TRBJ2-7, the V gene TRBV27; TRBD1 matches 10 bases. The CDR3 extends over 16 amino acids. Looked up from germline, CDR1 is MNHEY and CDR2 is SMNVEV (reference sequence). V shed 2 bases and J 3 bases; nucleotides not matched to a gene: 7.

This clone has more than one count but fewer than ten. CDR3 sequence (DNA): TGTGCCAGCAGCCCCCAGACAGGGGTAGATGAAAAACTGTTTTTT. This gives the protein CASSPQTGVDEKLFF. The chain combines TRBV7-2 with TRBJ1-4; 8 bases fit TRBD1. CDR1 SGHTA and CDR2 FQGNSA come from the germline V gene. V lost 5 bases and J lost 6; bases outside the gene matches: 8. The CDR3 covers 15 residues.

The rearrangement links TRBV4-2 to TRBJ1-5; the match to TRBD1 covers 8 bases. The CDR3 covers 14 residues. Germline CDR1 reads LGHNA; CDR2 reads YNFKEQ. V shed 0 bases, J shed 16 bases, and the junction held 11 bases outside the gene matches. In DNA form, the CDR3 reads TGTGCCAGCAGCCAAGAACCCCAGGACAGGGCTCGACATTTT. As protein: CASSQEPQDRARHF.